The source of this T cell receptor beta chain is a study of control samples from healthy donors and cancer patients. After removal of 5 bases from V and 2 bases from J, the junction contained 6 bases not matched to a gene. CDR3 length equals 15 residues. Germline V gene lookup returns CDR1 SEHNR and CDR2 FQNEAQ (reference sequence). TCRdb's table, derived via immunoSEQ multiplex PCR, lists solely in-frame clones and lacks some. The sample yields about 130,000 clones, about 91% seen once. This clone was recorded once. This TCR derives from a man between 18 and 29 years old in good health. The chain has TRBV7-9 and TRBJ1-3; TRBD1 agrees at 7 bases. Sequencing was carried out using blood. The DNA of the CDR3 is TGTGCCAGCAGCGGCGAGGGGGCGCCTGGAAACACCATATATTTT. Protein: CASSGEGAPGNTIYF.